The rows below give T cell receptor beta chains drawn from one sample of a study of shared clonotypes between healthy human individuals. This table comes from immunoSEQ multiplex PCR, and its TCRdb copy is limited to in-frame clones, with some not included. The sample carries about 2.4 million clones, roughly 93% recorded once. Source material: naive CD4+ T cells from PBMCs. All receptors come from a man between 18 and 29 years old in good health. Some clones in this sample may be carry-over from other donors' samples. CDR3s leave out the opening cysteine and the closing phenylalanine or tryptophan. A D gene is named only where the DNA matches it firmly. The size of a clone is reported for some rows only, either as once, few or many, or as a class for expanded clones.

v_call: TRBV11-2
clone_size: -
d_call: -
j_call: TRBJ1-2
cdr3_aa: ASSRLQEPNGYT

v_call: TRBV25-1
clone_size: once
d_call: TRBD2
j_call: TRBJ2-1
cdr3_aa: ASKEREGNEQF

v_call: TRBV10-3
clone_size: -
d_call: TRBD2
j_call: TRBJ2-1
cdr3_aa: AIRFGLAGGGGSYNEQF

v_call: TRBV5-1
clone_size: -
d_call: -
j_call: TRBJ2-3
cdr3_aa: ASSLEEGNEWGTDTQY

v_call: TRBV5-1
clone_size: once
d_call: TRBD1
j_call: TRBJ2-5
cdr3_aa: ASSQDRGWETQY

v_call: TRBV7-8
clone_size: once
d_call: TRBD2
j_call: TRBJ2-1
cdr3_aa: ASRRLRGAYNEQF

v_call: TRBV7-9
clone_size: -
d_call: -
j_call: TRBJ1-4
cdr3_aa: ASSLASTNEKLF

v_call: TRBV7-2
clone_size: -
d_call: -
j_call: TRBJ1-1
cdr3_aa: ASSWSRGDTEAF

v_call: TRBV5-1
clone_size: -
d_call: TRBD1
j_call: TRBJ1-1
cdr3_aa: ASSLDLQGANTEAF

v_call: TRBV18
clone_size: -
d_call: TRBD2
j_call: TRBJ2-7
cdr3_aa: ASSPGLGPYEQY

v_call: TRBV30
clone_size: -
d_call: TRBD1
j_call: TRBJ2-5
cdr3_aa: AWTRDRGETQY

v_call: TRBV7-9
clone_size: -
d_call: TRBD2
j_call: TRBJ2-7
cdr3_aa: ASSSHSGRSWEQY

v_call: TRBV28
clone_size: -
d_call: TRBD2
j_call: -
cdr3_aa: ASSLQLAGAYEQY

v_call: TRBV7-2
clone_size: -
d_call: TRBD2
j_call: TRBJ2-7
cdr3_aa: ASSWGVAGDYEQY

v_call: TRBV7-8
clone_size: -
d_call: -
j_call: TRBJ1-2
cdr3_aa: ASSPDLYGYT

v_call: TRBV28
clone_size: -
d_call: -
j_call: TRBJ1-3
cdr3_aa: ASTPLIRGSGNTIY

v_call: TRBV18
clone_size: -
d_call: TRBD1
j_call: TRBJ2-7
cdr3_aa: ASSPRDRDYEQY

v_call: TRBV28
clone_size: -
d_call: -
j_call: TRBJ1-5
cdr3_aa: ASCASNQPQH

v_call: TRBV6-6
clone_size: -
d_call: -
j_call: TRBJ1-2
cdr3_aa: ASSYSSGANGYT

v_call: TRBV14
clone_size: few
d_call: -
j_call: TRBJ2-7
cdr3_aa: ASSHAYEQY

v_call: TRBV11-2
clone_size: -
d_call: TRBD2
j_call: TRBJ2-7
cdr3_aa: ASSRAGVSFEQY

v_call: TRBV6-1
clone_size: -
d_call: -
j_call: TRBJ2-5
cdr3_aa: ASSDLQLQETQY

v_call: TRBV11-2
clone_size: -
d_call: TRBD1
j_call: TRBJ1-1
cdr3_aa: ASSLVGRDRLTEWTF

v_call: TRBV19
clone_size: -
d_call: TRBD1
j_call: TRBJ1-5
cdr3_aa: ASSPQGASNQPQH

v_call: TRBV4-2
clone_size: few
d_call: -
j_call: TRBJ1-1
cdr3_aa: ASSQDVGRGLSPEAF

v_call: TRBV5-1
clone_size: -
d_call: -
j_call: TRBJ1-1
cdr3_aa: ASSLLAAFGQNTEAF